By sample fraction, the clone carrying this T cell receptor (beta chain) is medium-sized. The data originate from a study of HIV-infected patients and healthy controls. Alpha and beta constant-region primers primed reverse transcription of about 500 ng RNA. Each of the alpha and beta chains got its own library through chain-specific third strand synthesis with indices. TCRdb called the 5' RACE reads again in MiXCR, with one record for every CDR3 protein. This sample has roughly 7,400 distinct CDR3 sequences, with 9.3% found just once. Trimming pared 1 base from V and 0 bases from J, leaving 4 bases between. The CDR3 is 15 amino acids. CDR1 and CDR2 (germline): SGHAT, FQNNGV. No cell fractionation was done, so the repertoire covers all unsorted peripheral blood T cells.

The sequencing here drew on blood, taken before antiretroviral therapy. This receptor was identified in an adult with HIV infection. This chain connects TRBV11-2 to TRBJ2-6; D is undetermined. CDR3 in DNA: TGTGCCAGCAGCTTAGGCAGCTCTGGGGCCAACGTCCTGACTTTC. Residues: CASSLGSSGANVLTF.